Presented here are 4 T cell receptor beta chains from one specimen sequenced in a study of blood T cell repertoires in COVID-19. Only in-frame clones appear in the TCRdb table, and some are missing; sequencing was by immunoSEQ multiplex PCR. Of 100,000 to 150,000 clones listed, more than 60% are singletons. Source material: peripheral blood. Every receptor here comes from a woman in her 70s with acute or convalescent COVID-19.

V is TRBV19 and J is TRBJ1-4, with TRBD1 matching over 7 bases. Per germline, CDR1 LNHDA and CDR2 SQIVND (reference sequence). This CDR3 is built from 15 residues. V dropped 7 bases and J dropped 3; count of bases not matched to a gene: 8. CDR3 region: CASTAAGTANEKLFF. As DNA, the CDR3 is TGTGCCAGTACCGCGGCGGGGACAGCTAATGAAAAACTGTTTTTT.

This clone was counted only a few times. The gene calls are TRBV10-3 and TRBJ1-2; the D gene is possibly TRBD1 (5 bases). V was pared by 6 bases and J by 7 bases, with 12 bases between. Germline lookup yields CDR1 ENHRY and CDR2 SYGVKD. This CDR3 comprises 12 residues. CDR3 DNA: TGTGCCATCAGCCTCACAGGACGTGGCTACACCTTC. Protein sequence: CAISLTGRGYTF.

The chain carries TRBV28 and TRBJ2-3; tentatively, D is TRBD1 (7 bases). Germline V gives CDR1 MDHEN, CDR2 SYDVKM. Trimming shortened V by 5 bases and J by 0 bases, and 12 bases separated the two germline ends. The CDR3 is 15 amino acids. The CDR3 loop is CASSLQGTSTDTQYF. The CDR3 DNA sequence: TGTGCCAGCAGTCTACAGGGGACTAGCACAGATACGCAGTATTTT.

The chain couples TRBV5-4 to TRBJ2-1; TRBD1 aligns across 7 bases. Germline CDR1 is SGHNT and CDR2 is YYREEE (reference sequence). The CDR3 consists of 14 residues. J was trimmed by 4 bases and V by 2 bases; bases with no gene match: 3. The CDR3 reads CASSFGTEYNEQFF. CDR3 nucleotide sequence: TGTGCCAGCAGCTTTGGGACAGAGTACAATGAGCAGTTCTTC. The full variable domain, its missing parts supplied by reference TRBV5-4 and TRBJ2-1, is ETGVTQSPTHLIKTRGQQVTLRCSSQSGHNTVSWYQQALGQGPQFIFQYYREEENGRGNFPPRFSGLQFPNYSSELNVNALELDDSALYLCASSFGTEYNEQFFGPGTRLTVL.